This T cell receptor (beta chain) is drawn from a study of post-analysis software for immune sequencing data. Unique molecular identifiers were carried by the TCR beta cDNA libraries. One entry per CDR3 protein results from TCRdb running MiXCR on the PCR reads. The top ten hold about 8% of the sample, which has roughly 400,000 distinct CDR3 sequences, 30% to 40% seen once. As regards this clonotype: Its antigen is currently unknown. At one end, the junction sequence differs from germline, possibly due to a read error.

CDR1 is SGHTA, CDR2 FQGNSA, per germline. The CDR3 loop spans 15 amino acids. Study results and caveats: Higher frequency in patients than in controls was seen for five TRBV segments, with TRBV5-6, TRBV5-1 and TRBV20-1 among them. Co-batched samples clustered tightly together by F measure. Normalized Chao1 diversity in multiple sclerosis patients fell significantly below that of controls.

This TCR came from a girl aged 2 to 9 with multiple sclerosis. This chain links TRBV7-2 with TRBJ1-2; D is possibly TRBD1 (6 bases). What was sequenced was blood. The CDR3 region has the DNA TGTGCCAGCAGCTCAGCGTTACAGGGAGGCTATGACTACACCTTC. This translates into CASSSALQGGYDYTF. Looking up the rest from reference TRBV7-2 and TRBJ1-2 gives the full variable domain: GAGVSQSPSNKVTEKGKDVELRCDPISGHTALYWYRQSLGQGLEFLIYFQGNSAPDKSGLPSDRFSAERTGGSVSTLTIQRTQQEDSAVYLCASSSALQGGYDYTFGSGTRLTVV.